This entry lists 19 T cell receptor beta chains sequenced from one sample in a study of blood T cells in healthy people across ages (dated by TCRdb to the mid-2010s). Library prep was done by 5' RACE. Sequenced using an Illumina HiSeq 2500. A second PCR of about 6 to 11 cycles was performed with a sample-barcoded 5' primer and a J-beta primer mix. Using fastp at Q25 and MiXCR, TCRdb reprocessed the public reads and kept productive beta chains. Rows are unified per CDR3 protein, each entry keeping the most common DNA and genes. The sample includes around 900,000 distinct CDR3 sequences, with under 30% observed a single time. The ten biggest clones cover around a sixth of the sample. The sequencing input was blood. These receptors originate from a woman at least 80 years old in good health.

There are a few counts of this clonotype. The chain links TRBV18 to TRBJ1-1, with TRBD1 matching 8 bases. CDR3 length: 13 amino acids. The junction had 3 bases not matched to a gene; V was cut back by 5 bases and J by 4 bases. CDR1 and CDR2 (germline): KGHSH, LQKENI. CDR3 in amino acids: CASSNTGGTEAFF. CDR3 sequence (DNA): TGTGCCAGCTCAAATACAGGGGGCACTGAAGCTTTCTTT.

This clonotype was observed once. The chain is built from TRBV7-9 and TRBJ1-1, with D tentatively TRBD1 (6 bases). The germline V gene has CDR1 SEHNR and CDR2 FQNEAQ (reference sequence). Trimming took 6 bases from V and 2 from J, leaving 22 bases between them. The CDR3 loop spans 17 amino acids. CDR3 sequence (DNA): TGTGCCAGCAGTCGCTACCCCCAGGGGATCTACAACACTGAAGCTTTCTTT. Encoded protein: CASSRYPQGIYNTEAFF.

This chain connects TRBV5-6 to TRBJ2-2; the D is unclear. Germline-derived CDR1 and CDR2 are SGHDT and YYEEEE. Trimming stripped 0 bases from V and 8 bases from J, with 8 bases between. The CDR3 covers 13 residues. The CDR3 loop is CASSLEWGGELFF. The CDR3 DNA reads as TGTGCCAGCAGCTTGGAATGGGGAGGGGAGCTGTTTTTT.

This clonotype was seen repeatedly, ten times or more. The chain has TRBV12-3 or TRBV12-4 and TRBJ2-4, with 13 bases that match TRBD2. The ends lost 5 bases at V and 8 bases at J; junction bases unmatched: 12. The CDR3 spans 17 residues. Here the CDR3 reads CASSGRLAGGPLDIQYF. The CDR3 DNA follows: TGTGCCAGCAGTGGAAGACTAGCGGGGGGCCCTTTGGACATTCAGTACTTC.

The sample holds many counts of this clonotype. The CDR3 DNA reads TGCGCCAGCAGCTTGGGTTTCGGTAGCGAGAAATACGAGCAGTACTTC. Protein product: CASSLGFGSEKYEQYF. This rearrangement joins TRBV5-1 to TRBJ2-7; D is perhaps TRBD2 (5 bases). CDR3 length equals 16 residues. Germline values: CDR1 SGHRS, CDR2 YFSETQ. V lost 0 bases to trimming and J lost 4 bases, with 17 bases between them. Complete variable domain (other parts from reference TRBV5-1 and TRBJ2-7): KAGVTQTPRYLIKTRGQQVTLSCSPISGHRSVSWYQQTPGQGLQFLFEYFSETQRNKGNFPGRFSGRQFSNSRSEMNVSTLELGDSALYLCASSLGFGSEKYEQYFGPGTRLTVT.

Regarding this clonotype: Since a much larger clone is just one base distant, this may be a read error. This chain joins TRBV7-2 and TRBJ2-1, with D uncertain. CDR3 size: 11 residues. Germline V gene sequence: CDR1 SGHTA, CDR2 FQGNSA. Trimming left V 4 bases short and J 13 bases short, with 11 bases between. The CDR3 protein is CASSSESTQFF. The CDR3 nucleotides are TGTGCCAGCAGCTCAGAGTCGACCCAGTTCTTC.

The chain employs TRBV7-3 and TRBJ2-5; D is unclear. The CDR3 consists of 13 residues. The germline V gene has CDR1 SGHTA and CDR2 FQGTGA. Trimming stripped 5 bases from V and 0 bases from J, with 7 bases between. The CDR3 reads CASSERNQETQYF. The CDR3 region has the DNA TGTGCCAGCAGCGAAAGGAACCAAGAGACCCAGTACTTC.

This clonotype was detected many times. CDR3 loop: CATSRGEGGPKEKLFF. CDR3 coding DNA: TGTGCCACCAGCAGAGGGGAGGGAGGGCCGAAGGAAAAACTGTTTTTT. This chain joins TRBV15 and TRBJ1-4; D not certain. The CDR3 is 16 amino acids. V dropped 1 base and J dropped 8 bases, with 17 bases sitting between them. Per the germline V gene, CDR1 is LNHNV and CDR2 is YYDKDF (reference sequence).

This clonotype was counted many times. This chain connects TRBV15 to TRBJ2-5; D not certain. This CDR3 contains 19 residues. Germline values: CDR1 LNHNV, CDR2 YYDKDF (reference sequence). Trimming shortened V by 2 bases and J by 4 bases, and 26 bases separated the two germline ends. CDR3 region: CATSRKNMRFQMTPETQYF. DNA for the CDR3: TGTGCCACCAGCAGAAAGAACATGAGGTTTCAAATGACGCCAGAGACCCAGTACTTC.

Regarding this clonotype: A much larger clonotype is one base distant, so this may be a read error. The rearrangement joins TRBV5-5 to TRBJ1-1; unclear D gene. CDR3 length: 14 residues. From germline, CDR1 is SGHKS and CDR2 YYEKEE (reference sequence). The CDR3 region has the DNA TGTGTCAGCAGCTTGATCACTAAGGGCACTGAAGCTTTCTTT. It specifies CVSSLITKGTEAFF. Drawing the rest from reference TRBV5-5 and TRBJ1-1, the complete variable domain is DAGVTQSPTHLIKTRGQQVTLRCSPISGHKSVSWYQQVLGQGPQFIFQYYEKEERGRGNFPDRFSARQFPNYSSELNVNALLLGDSALYLCVSSLITKGTEAFFGQGTRLTVV.

This clonotype was detected a few times. CDR3 protein: CSVGAGNQPQHF. The CDR3 DNA reads TGCAGCGTTGGTGCGGGGAATCAGCCCCAGCATTTT. The genes are TRBV29-1 and TRBJ1-5; D ambiguous. The CDR3 loop spans 12 amino acids. V was shortened by 4 bases and J by 4 bases, with 8 bases between the two germline ends. Germline V gene lookup returns CDR1 SQVTM and CDR2 ANQGSEA. Supplemented by reference TRBV29-1 and TRBJ1-5, the full variable domain reads SAVISQKPSRDICQRGTSLTIQCQVDSQVTMMFWYRQQPGQSLTLIATANQGSEATYESGFVIDKFPISRPNLTFSTLTVSNMSPEDSSIYLCSVGAGNQPQHFGDGTRLSIL.

The V and J genes are TRBV28 and TRBJ1-2; 9 nucleotides line up with TRBD1. Germline V lookup: CDR1 MDHEN, CDR2 SYDVKM. The CDR3 consists of 14 residues. Trimming cost V 2 bases and J 6 bases; bases outside gene matches: 4. In DNA form, the CDR3 reads TGTGCCAGCAGTTTAGGGACAGGGACGAATGGCTACACCTTC. Its translation is CASSLGTGTNGYTF.

As concerns this clonotype: A much larger clone differs by one base, so this may be a read error. V gene TRBV20-1 combines with J gene TRBJ2-5; TRBD1 might be the D (6 bases). The germline V gene encodes CDR1 DFQATT and CDR2 SNEGSKA (reference sequence). The CDR3 has 12 amino acids. The CDR3: CRATQGQETQYF. In nucleotides, the CDR3 is TGCAGGGCCACCCAGGGGCAAGAGACCCAGTACTTC.

This clonotype was found many times. This chain uses TRBV6-2 or TRBV6-3 with TRBJ2-3; 8 nucleotides align to TRBD1. This CDR3 spans 17 amino acids. The V segment lost 5 bases and the J segment 1 base; nucleotides outside the gene matches: 11. Germline CDR1 is MNHEY and CDR2 is SVGEGT. CDR3: CASSHWVQGQGTDTQYF. In DNA form, the CDR3 reads TGTGCCAGCAGTCATTGGGTCCAGGGACAGGGCACAGATACGCAGTATTTT.

The chain has TRBV20-1 and TRBJ2-2; maybe TRBD2 (5 bases). The CDR3 has 14 residues. CDR1 DFQATT and CDR2 SNEGSKA come from the germline V gene (reference sequence). With 5 bases removed from V and 4 bases from J, the gap between germline ends came to 14 bases. DNA of the CDR3: TGCAGTGCTGATAACGAGGGATCCACCGGGGAGCTGTTTTTT. It specifies CSADNEGSTGELFF.

This clonotype was seen many times. The chain is built from TRBV20-1 and TRBJ2-7; D is uncertain. From germline, CDR1 is DFQATT and CDR2 SNEGSKA (reference sequence). Trimming cost V 0 bases and J 6 bases, with 21 bases left between them. The CDR3 contains 16 residues. The CDR3 reads CSARDGSDRVLGEQYF. CDR3 nucleotides: TGCAGTGCTAGAGACGGAAGCGACCGGGTTTTGGGCGAGCAGTACTTC.

In its sample, this clonotype was seen many times. This chain links TRBV29-1 with TRBJ1-1; D might be TRBD1 (6 bases). CDR1 SQVTM and CDR2 ANQGSEA come from the germline V gene. This CDR3 has 12 amino acids. The CDR3 region is CGGGGTNTEAFF. For the CDR3, the DNA is TGCGGGGGTGGGGGCACGAACACTGAAGCTTTCTTT.

With respect to this clonotype: Since a much larger clone is just one base distant, this may be a read error. The chain combines TRBV15 with TRBJ2-5; the D gene could be TRBD1 or TRBD2 (6 bases each). The germline CDR1 and CDR2 sequences are LNHNV and YYDKDF (reference sequence). V was clipped by 0 bases and J by 11 bases, with 19 bases between them. CDR3 size: 15 residues. CDR3 DNA: TGTGCCACCAGCAGAGAGGGTGGGGGGCTCAATGAGCAGTACTTC. It specifies CATSREGGGLNEQYF.

As regards this clonotype: The missing conserved phenylalanine or tryptophan at the end of this CDR3 makes a read error likely. The chain has TRBV6-2 or TRBV6-3 and TRBJ1-6; a possible D gene is TRBD1 (5 bases). The CDR3 extends over 15 amino acids. Per germline, CDR1 MNHEY and CDR2 SVGEGT. Trimming took off 0 bases at V and 5 bases at J, with 8 bases between the two ends. CDR3 residues: CASSYSGLHNSPLHL. DNA of the CDR3: TGTGCCAGCAGTTACTCGGGACTCCATAATTCACCCCTCCACCTT.